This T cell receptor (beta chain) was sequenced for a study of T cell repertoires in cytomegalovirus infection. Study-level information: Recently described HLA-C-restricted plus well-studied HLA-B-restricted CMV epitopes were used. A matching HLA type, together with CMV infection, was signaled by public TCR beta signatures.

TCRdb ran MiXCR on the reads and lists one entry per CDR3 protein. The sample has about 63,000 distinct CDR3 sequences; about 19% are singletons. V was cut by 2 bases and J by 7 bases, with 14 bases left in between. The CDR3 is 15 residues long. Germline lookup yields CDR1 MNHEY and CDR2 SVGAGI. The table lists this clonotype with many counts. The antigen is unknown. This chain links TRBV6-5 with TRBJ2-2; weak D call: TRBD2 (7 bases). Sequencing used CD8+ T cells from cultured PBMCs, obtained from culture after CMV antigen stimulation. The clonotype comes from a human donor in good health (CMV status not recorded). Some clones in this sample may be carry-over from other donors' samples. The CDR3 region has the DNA TGTGCCAGCAGTTACGGGCCCGGGGGGCTCGGGGAGCTGTTTTTT. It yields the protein CASSYGPGGLGELFF.